The clone carrying this T cell receptor (beta chain) was counted at least ten times. The V and J ends lost 10 bases and 1 base, in that order; junction bases with no gene match: 3. Germline CDR1 reads SGHRS; CDR2 reads YFSETQ. The CDR3 is made up of 14 amino acids. The data belong to a study of T-cell reconstitution after alpha-beta-depleted transplantation in children. Unique molecular identifiers were incorporated when the TCRbeta library was constructed. Each CDR3 protein gets one entry after TCRdb re-called the PCR reads with MiXCR. The table lists hundreds of thousands of distinct CDR3 sequences, roughly 10% of them singletons, with about 4% in the top ten.

The sample was PBMCs from the stem cell graft donor, taken from the stem cell graft. This sequence was found in a human donor who donated a stem cell graft to a child with acute myeloid leukemia. The chain joins TRBV5-1 to TRBJ2-6; TRBD2 matches at 9 bases. DNA for the CDR3: TGCGCCTCGAGCGGGGGGTCTGGGGCCAACGTCCTGACTTTC. Translating gives CASSGGSGANVLTF.